Listed below are T cell receptor beta chains from one sample, sequenced in a study of blood T cell repertoires in COVID-19. Produced via immunoSEQ multiplex PCR; TCRdb's table is partial and in-frame only. The sample gives more than 350,000 clones, approximately 89% of which show up once; roughly 10% is in the top ten. Specimen: peripheral blood. All receptors come from a young woman with COVID-19, enrolled during active disease. CDR3s include the opening cysteine and the closing phenylalanine or tryptophan. D genes are given only for firm matches. Not every row has a clone size; where given, it reads once, few, many or a size class.

d_call j_call clone_size v_call cdr3_aa cdr3_nt
. TRBJ1-1 few TRBV5-3 CARSSLWNTEAFF TGTGCCAGAAGCTCTCTATGGAACACTGAAGCTTTCTTT
TRBD2 TRBJ2-7 . TRBV4-1 CASSLTSGRGYEQYF TGCGCCAGCAGCCTGACTAGCGGGAGAGGCTACGAGCAGTACTTC
. TRBJ2-7 . TRBV28 CASSKTSLGSYEQYF TGTGCCAGCAGCAAGACTAGTCTGGGCTCCTACGAGCAGTACTTC
. TRBJ1-2 . TRBV19 CASSIRGRDGYTF TGTGCCAGTAGTATAAGGGGCCGTGATGGCTACACCTTC
. TRBJ1-3 . TRBV7-2 CASSLRPHTELDSGNTIYF TGTGCCAGCAGCTTAAGGCCCCACACAGAACTCGACTCTGGAAACACCATATATTTT
. TRBJ2-7 . TRBV6-5 CASSLGDINYEQYF TGTGCCAGCAGCCTAGGGGACATCAACTACGAGCAGTACTTC
TRBD2 TRBJ2-2 . TRBV9 CASTSGGAGLSPGELFF TGTGCCAGCACCTCAGGAGGAGCGGGATTGTCCCCGGGGGAGCTGTTTTTT
. TRBJ1-1 . TRBV19 CATWATDTEAFF TGTGCCACCTGGGCCACCGACACTGAAGCTTTCTTT
. TRBJ1-4 . TRBV15 CATSRGGGGEKLFF TGTGCCACCAGTCGAGGGGGGGGTGGAGAAAAACTGTTTTTT
. TRBJ2-1 . TRBV19 CATTLRTPPGNEQFF TGTGCCACGACCCTCCGGACTCCTCCCGGCAATGAGCAGTTCTTC
TRBD2 TRBJ2-7 . TRBV25-1 CASSEGSGWPYEQYF TGTGCCAGCAGTGAAGGTAGCGGGTGGCCCTACGAGCAGTACTTC
TRBD1 TRBJ2-7 few TRBV7-9 CASSKPGQGLGEQYF TGTGCCAGCAGCAAGCCGGGACAGGGGTTGGGGGAGCAGTACTTC
TRBD1 TRBJ1-3 . TRBV5-1 CASSHTGAGNTIYF TGCGCCAGCAGTCATACAGGGGCCGGAAACACCATATATTTT
. TRBJ1-1 . TRBV28 CASSRGYTEAFF TGTGCCAGCAGTAGGGGATACACTGAAGCTTTCTTT
TRBD1 TRBJ2-3 . TRBV24-1 CATSDLGTDRGPDTQYF TGTGCCACCAGTGATTTGGGTACGGACAGGGGCCCAGATACGCAGTATTTT
. TRBJ2-3 . TRBV5-1 CASSLVGGRTDTQYF TGCGCCAGCAGCCTCGTGGGGGGTAGGACAGATACGCAGTATTTT
TRBD1 TRBJ2-3 . TRBV6-5 CASSRDRGQDTQYF TGTGCCAGCAGTCGGGACAGGGGGCAGGATACGCAGTATTTT
. TRBJ2-7 . TRBV5-1 CASSVTVFYEQYF TGCGCCAGCAGCGTGACAGTTTTCTACGAGCAGTACTTC
TRBD2 TRBJ2-3 . TRBV24-1 CATSDPQREQADTQYF TGTGCCACCAGTGATCCTCAGCGGGAGCAAGCAGATACGCAGTATTTT
. TRBJ2-7 . TRBV9 CASSVGGSFEQYF TGTGCCAGCAGCGTAGGAGGGTCCTTCGAGCAGTACTTC
. TRBJ2-7 . TRBV28 CASSTGPYEQYF TGTGCCAGCAGTACAGGGCCCTACGAGCAGTACTTC
. TRBJ2-1 . TRBV6-5 CASGIEGDHNEQFF TGTGCCAGCGGGATCGAGGGGGACCACAATGAGCAGTTCTTC
. TRBJ1-1 . TRBV5-1 CASSSVGHPNTEAFF TGCGCCAGCAGCTCGGTGGGACACCCGAACACTGAAGCTTTCTTT
. TRBJ2-5 few TRBV14 CASSGTGLLRETQYF TGTGCCAGCAGCGGGACGGGACTTCTCCGAGAGACCCAGTACTTC
TRBD2 TRBJ2-7 . TRBV6-5 CASRRAGGYSYEQYF TGTGCCAGCAGAAGAGCGGGAGGCTACTCCTACGAGCAGTACTTC
TRBD1 TRBJ1-3 . TRBV28 CASRDRGSGNTIYF TGTGCCAGCAGGGACAGGGGCTCTGGAAACACCATATATTTT
TRBD1 TRBJ2-1 once TRBV30 CAWTRQGYNEQFF TGTGCCTGGACAAGACAGGGGTACAATGAGCAGTTCTTC
. TRBJ1-5 few TRBV4-1 CASSHSMLGHQPQHF TGCGCCAGCAGCCACAGTATGTTGGGCCATCAGCCCCAGCATTTT
. TRBJ2-3 . TRBV5-8 CASSTRTASTDTQYF TGTGCCAGCAGCACGAGGACAGCTAGCACAGATACGCAGTATTTT
. TRBJ2-1 once TRBV6-4 CASSREAVNEQFF TGTGCCAGCAGCCGAGAAGCGGTCAATGAGCAGTTCTTC
TRBD1 TRBJ2-2 . TRBV4-1 CASSHPGTGGGGELFF TGCGCCAGCAGCCACCCCGGGACAGGGGGCGGCGGGGAGCTGTTTTTT
TRBD1 TRBJ1-4 . TRBV19 CASSMGQRDEKLFF TGTGCCAGTAGTATGGGACAGAGGGATGAAAAACTGTTTTTT
. TRBJ1-4 . TRBV11-2 CASSLDRQFNEKLFF TGTGCCAGCAGCTTAGACCGACAGTTTAATGAAAAACTGTTTTTT
TRBD1 TRBJ1-4 . TRBV6-5 CASSFQQGMFF TGTGCCAGCAGTTTTCAACAGGGGATGTTTTTT
TRBD1 TRBJ2-3 . TRBV6-5 CASTRDRSTDTQYF TGTGCCAGCACCCGGGACAGGAGCACAGATACGCAGTATTTT
. TRBJ2-7 . TRBV4-3 CASSPIGGANSYEQYF TGCGCCAGCAGCCCAATTGGCGGGGCCAATTCCTACGAGCAGTACTTC
. TRBJ2-1 . TRBV4-1 CASSQDLAGTYNEQFF TGCGCCAGCAGCCAAGATCTGGCGGGGACCTACAATGAGCAGTTCTTC
TRBD1 TRBJ1-4 . TRBV28 CASRAGTVEKLFF TGTGCCAGCAGGGCTGGGACAGTTGAAAAACTGTTTTTT
TRBD2 TRBJ2-5 . TRBV10-3 CAISVIGGEAQYF TGTGCCATCAGTGTCATTGGGGGGGAGGCCCAGTACTTC
. TRBJ2-2 once TRBV23-1 CASSQEPPDTDTGELFF TGCGCCAGCAGTCAGGAACCTCCGGACACCGACACCGGGGAGCTGTTTTTT
TRBD1 TRBJ2-7 . TRBV6-5 CATPGQSSYEQYF TGTGCCACCCCGGGACAGAGCTCCTACGAGCAGTACTTC
. TRBJ1-3 few TRBV11-2 CASSFERGNTIYF TGTGCCAGCAGCTTTGAGAGGGGAAACACCATATATTTT
TRBD1 TRBJ1-1 . TRBV5-5 CASSFLQGAATEAFF TGTGCCAGCAGCTTCTTACAGGGGGCGGCCACTGAAGCTTTCTTT
TRBD2 TRBJ2-1 . TRBV9 CASSLGMASGRVEQFF TGTGCCAGCAGCCTAGGCATGGCTAGCGGGAGGGTAGAGCAGTTCTTC
TRBD1 TRBJ2-1 . TRBV27 CASSLWWDRGLNEQFF TGTGCCAGCAGTTTATGGTGGGACAGGGGGCTCAATGAGCAGTTCTTC
. TRBJ1-4 once TRBV4-2 CASSQPMSEGEKLFF TGTGCCAGCAGCCAACCCATGTCAGAGGGTGAAAAACTGTTTTTT
. TRBJ2-7 . TRBV29-1 CSVDEGGYEQYF TGCAGCGTTGACGAGGGAGGCTACGAGCAGTACTTC